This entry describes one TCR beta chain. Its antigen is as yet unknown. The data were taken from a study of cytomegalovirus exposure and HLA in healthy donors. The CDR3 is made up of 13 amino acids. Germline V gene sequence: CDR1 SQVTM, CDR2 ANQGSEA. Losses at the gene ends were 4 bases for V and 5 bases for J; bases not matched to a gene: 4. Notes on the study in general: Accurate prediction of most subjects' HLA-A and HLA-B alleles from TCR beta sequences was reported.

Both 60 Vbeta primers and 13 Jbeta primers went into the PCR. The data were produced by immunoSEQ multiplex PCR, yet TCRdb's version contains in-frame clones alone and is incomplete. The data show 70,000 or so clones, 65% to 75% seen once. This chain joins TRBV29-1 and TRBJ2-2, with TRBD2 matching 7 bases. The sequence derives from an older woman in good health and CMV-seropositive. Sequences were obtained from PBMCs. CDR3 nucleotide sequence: TGCAGCGTTGGGGCGGGAGCAACCGGGGAGCTGTTTTTT. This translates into CSVGAGATGELFF.